This T cell receptor beta chain appears in the sequencing data of a study of T cells in Graves' hyperthyroidism and ophthalmopathy. Broader study findings: Stable hyperthyroidism was separated from ophthalmopathy by a model based on 13 V-J features.

Points on this clonotype: Its antigen is unidentified. One junction end disagrees with the germline gene, perhaps due to a read error.

The investigators amplified TCR beta CDR3 regions from RNA transcripts. The HTBI primer set drove a first-round RT-PCR of the TCR CDR3. A single record per CDR3 protein comes from TCRdb applying MiXCR to the multiplex PCR reads. The sample includes about 640,000 distinct CDR3 sequences, about 45% of them seen just once. This clonotype was obtained from an adult man with Graves' disease, either hyperthyroidism or ophthalmopathy (not recorded which). The material sequenced was peripheral blood or thyroid tissue (not recorded which).

The CDR3 protein is CASSASSGTGGAGNQPQHF. The CDR3 bases are TGTGCCAGCAGTGCGTCCTCAGGGACAGGGGGCGCCGGCAATCAGCCCCAGCACTTT. The chain has TRBV25-1 and TRBJ1-5; 12 bases are shared with TRBD1. Per germline, CDR1 MGHDK and CDR2 SYGVNS. The CDR3 has 19 amino acids.